This TCR beta chain comes out of a study of T cells in Graves' hyperthyroidism and ophthalmopathy. Amplified regions were TCR beta CDR3 sequences from RNA transcripts. A first-round RT-PCR of the TCR CDR3 used the HTBI primer set. TCRdb analysed the multiplex PCR reads with MiXCR anew, one entry per CDR3 protein. The table includes around 700,000 distinct CDR3 sequences, roughly a sixth detected once. Looked up from germline, CDR1 is MNHEY and CDR2 is SMNVEV (reference sequence). J was trimmed by 4 bases and V by 5 bases; bases with no gene match: 7. The CDR3 totals 14 residues. This clonotype was seen only a few times. Recently diagnosed hyperthyroidism of less than 2 months' duration affected patients aged 18 to 65.

Material: blood. The source is a woman between 50 and 59 years old with Graves' hyperthyroidism that later progressed to Graves' ophthalmopathy. The V call is TRBV27, the J call TRBJ1-2, with 7 bases lining up with TRBD1. CDR3 bases: TGTGCCAGCAGTCCCAAGACAGGGCTCTATGGCTACACCTTC. Translated, it gives CASSPKTGLYGYTF.